These 11 T cell receptor beta chains were sequenced from one sample in a study of blood T cell repertoires in COVID-19. Some clones are missing from TCRdb's copy, which holds only in-frame ones; the method was immunoSEQ multiplex PCR. The table has some 120,000 clones, about 79% seen once. The sequenced material came from peripheral blood. The receptor source for this set is a man aged 35 to 55 with active or convalescent COVID-19.

This chain connects TRBV24-1 to TRBJ2-3; TRBD2 aligns across 10 bases. The V gene end was trimmed by 3 bases and the J gene end by 1 base; junction bases not matched to a gene: 3. The CDR3 covers 16 residues. Germline V gives CDR1 KGHDR, CDR2 SFDVKD. CDR3 sequence: CATSDLAGAGTDTQYF. The CDR3 nucleotides are TGTGCCACCAGTGATCTAGCGGGGGCAGGCACAGATACGCAGTATTTT.

The DNA of the CDR3 is TGTGCCAGCAGCGAAGTGAACTTCGCAGGACAGGGCAATGAGCAGTTCTTC. Amino acid sequence: CASSEVNFAGQGNEQFF. This chain links TRBV9 with TRBJ2-1; 8 nucleotides agree with TRBD1. Germline CDR1 and CDR2: SGDLS and YYNGEE. J gave up 6 bases and V 3 bases, and 14 bases lay outside the gene matches. The CDR3 has 17 amino acids.

This clone was counted only a few times. This chain links TRBV5-1 with TRBJ1-1; 7 positions match TRBD1. Germline assignment: CDR1 SGHRS and CDR2 YFSETQ. Trimming removed 2 bases from V and 0 bases from J; junction bases left unmatched: 1. CDR3 length: 14 amino acids. Here the CDR3 reads CASSLTGVNTEAFF. For the CDR3, the DNA is TGCGCCAGCAGCTTAACAGGGGTGAACACTGAAGCTTTCTTT.

The sample holds a few counts of this clone. The chain combines TRBV7-9 with TRBJ1-1; 7 bases are shared with TRBD1. The junction had 6 bases not matched to a gene; V was cut back by 1 base and J by 4 bases. CDR3 size: 15 residues. The germline V gene encodes CDR1 SEHNR and CDR2 FQNEAQ (reference sequence). The CDR3 nucleotides are TGTGCCAGCAGCTTAGGGGACAGATCCGGCACTGAAGCTTTCTTT. It codes for CASSLGDRSGTEAFF.

This clone appeared a few times. V gene TRBV5-1 combines with J gene TRBJ1-2; no clear D gene. Germline CDR1 SGHRS, CDR2 YFSETQ. Trimming pared 2 bases from V and 8 bases from J, leaving 7 bases between. This CDR3 is built from 11 residues. Written as DNA, the CDR3 is TGCGCCAGCAGCTTAGAGTCCGGCTACACCTTC. Amino acids: CASSLESGYTF. Combining the CDR3 with reference TRBV5-1 and TRBJ1-2 gives the whole variable domain KAGVTQTPRYLIKTRGQQVTLSCSPISGHRSVSWYQQTPGQGLQFLFEYFSETQRNKGNFPGRFSGRQFSNSRSEMNVSTLELGDSALYLCASSLESGYTFGSGTRLTVV.

This sequence joins TRBV28 and TRBJ2-3; no reliable D call. This CDR3 has 12 amino acids. The V end was cut by 3 bases, the J end by 2 bases, with 3 bases between. CDR1 is MDHEN, CDR2 SYDVKM, per germline. CDR3: CASSFFTDTQYF. The CDR3 bases are TGTGCCAGCAGTTTCTTCACAGATACGCAGTATTTT.

This clone turned up a few times. V and J are TRBV5-1 and TRBJ1-1, with 11 bases lining up with TRBD1. V lost 0 bases to trimming and J lost 0 bases; unmatched junction nucleotides: 1. Germline assignment: CDR1 SGHRS and CDR2 YFSETQ. The CDR3 is 16 amino acids. The CDR3 loop reads CASSLGTGGMNTEAFF. The CDR3 nucleotides are TGCGCCAGCAGCTTGGGGACAGGGGGCATGAACACTGAAGCTTTCTTT.

The chain employs TRBV28 and TRBJ2-7; TRBD2 is a possible D gene (5 bases). CDR1 is MDHEN, CDR2 SYDVKM, per germline. The CDR3 runs to 17 residues. Trimming took off 3 bases at V and 0 bases at J, with 18 bases between the two ends. The DNA for the CDR3 is TGTGCCAGCAGTTTCCCCGGGGTGGGGATAAGCTCCTACGAGCAGTACTTC. It specifies CASSFPGVGISSYEQYF. Full variable domain (rest looked up from reference TRBV28 and TRBJ2-7): DVKVTQSSRYLVKRTGEKVFLECVQDMDHENMFWYRQDPGLGLRLIYFSYDVKMKEKGDIPEGYSVSREKKERFSLILESASTNQTSMYLCASSFPGVGISSYEQYFGPGTRLTVT.

The chain couples TRBV6-1 to TRBJ1-1, with D possibly matching TRBD1 (6 bases). The CDR3 loop spans 14 amino acids. CDR1 is MNHNS, CDR2 SASEGT, per germline. V was pared by 0 bases and J by 10 bases, with 15 bases between. The CDR3 region has the DNA TGTGCCAGCAGTGAAGCGTCCACAGGACAGTTAGCTTTCTTT. It codes for CASSEASTGQLAFF.

This chain links TRBV27 with TRBJ1-3; D perhaps matches TRBD1 (5 bases). The CDR3 covers 14 residues. Trimming stripped 6 bases from V and 2 bases from J, with 11 bases between. Germline V gene sequence: CDR1 MNHEY, CDR2 SMNVEV (reference sequence). The CDR3 sequence is CASSPTGTGNTIYF. The CDR3 DNA sequence: TGTGCCAGCAGCCCTACAGGAACTGGAAACACCATATATTTT.

The chain uses TRBV6-2 or TRBV6-3 and TRBJ2-1; the match to TRBD2 covers 8 bases. The CDR3 runs 17 residues. Germline V gene data show CDR1 as MNHEY and CDR2 as SVGEGT. Unmatched junction bases numbered 12, after V lost 2 bases and J lost 6 bases. The CDR3 loop reads CASSYSAVAGKGNEQFF. DNA for the CDR3: TGTGCCAGCAGTTACAGCGCCGTAGCGGGAAAGGGCAATGAGCAGTTCTTC.